Below, 26 T cell receptor beta chains from the same sample are listed, as sequenced in a study of cytomegalovirus exposure and HLA in healthy donors (dated by TCRdb to between 2016 and 2019). The library was obtained by the immunoSEQ multiplex PCR assay. The multiplex PCR relied on a mix of 60 forward primers for TCR Vbeta segments and 13 reverse primers for TCR Jbeta segments. The table was pulled from immuneACCESS by TCRdb, which kept in-frame rearrangements only. Such tables lose some clones; where checked, under half of the loss comes from unresolved V genes, and the rest has no known cause. In all, the sample holds 150,000 to 200,000 clones, and over 65% of those were seen once. The top ten hold about 3.5% of the sample. Sequenced sample: PBMCs. Source of these receptors: a man aged 40-55 years in good health and CMV-seropositive.

The DNA of the CDR3 is TGTGCCAGCAGCCCCGCGGGAATCAGGACAGGCCAAGAGACCCAGTACTTC. It translates to CASSPAGIRTGQETQYF. The genes are TRBV7-8 and TRBJ2-5; possibly TRBD1 for D (7 bases). Germline CDR1 is SGHVS and CDR2 is FQNEAQ. Trimming pared 5 bases from V and 1 base from J, leaving 20 bases between. The CDR3 is 17 residues long. Variable domain in full (rest from reference TRBV7-8 and TRBJ2-5): GAGVSQSPRYKVAKRGQDVALRCDPISGHVSLFWYQQALGQGPEFLTYFQNEAQLDKSGLPSDRFFAERPEGSVSTLKIQRTQQEDSAVYLCASSPAGIRTGQETQYFGPGTRLLVL.

The chain joins TRBV19 to TRBJ2-5; 7 bases align to TRBD1. Germline V lookup: CDR1 LNHDA, CDR2 SQIVND (reference sequence). The CDR3 totals 14 residues. V was pared by 4 bases and J by 6 bases, with 8 bases of the junction left unmatched. CDR3 loop: CASSTTGDAKTQYF. DNA for the CDR3: TGTGCCAGTAGTACCACAGGGGACGCGAAGACCCAGTACTTC.

This clone was counted a single time. V gene TRBV15 combines with J gene TRBJ1-2; the match to TRBD1 covers 7 bases. Germline CDR1 is LNHNV and CDR2 is YYDKDF (reference sequence). This CDR3 has 15 residues. After removal of 5 bases from V and 7 bases from J, the junction contained 13 bases not matched to a gene. The CDR3: CATSGDLTGAGGYTF. CDR3 sequence (DNA): TGTGCCACCAGCGGGGACCTCACAGGGGCAGGTGGCTACACCTTC.

This clone was found once. The genes are TRBV5-1 and TRBJ2-2; 8 bases line up with TRBD2. This CDR3 has 16 residues. Trimming removed 4 bases from V and 5 bases from J; junction bases left unmatched: 10. Looked up from germline, CDR1 is SGHRS and CDR2 is YFSETQ. The CDR3 DNA reads TGCGCCAGCAGCCCCGTGGCGGGGGGATTAACCGGGGAGCTGTTTTTT. This translates into CASSPVAGGLTGELFF.

The chain has TRBV6-5 and TRBJ1-3; no reliable D call. CDR1 is MNHEY and CDR2 is SVGAGI in the germline V gene. The V gene lost 5 bases and the J gene lost 3 bases, with 5 bases spanning the gap. The CDR3 totals 12 residues. This CDR3 reads CASSVRGNTIYF. CDR3 coding DNA: TGTGCCAGCAGTGTCCGTGGAAACACCATATATTTT.

The chain carries TRBV27 and TRBJ2-3; TRBD1 agrees at 7 bases. The J segment lost 2 bases and the V segment lost 3 bases, leaving 5 bases of the junction unmatched. The CDR3 has 15 amino acids. CDR1 and CDR2 (germline): MNHEY, SMNVEV (reference sequence). The CDR3 coding sequence is TGTGCCAGCAGTTTCTCCACAGGGGTCACAGATACGCAGTATTTT. Translating it yields CASSFSTGVTDTQYF.

CDR3 DNA sequence: TGTGCCAGCAGTGCCCCGGGACAGGGGTGGGAGCAGTACTTC. This gives the protein CASSAPGQGWEQYF. The genes are TRBV28 and TRBJ2-7; 10 bases map to TRBD1. The V gene end was trimmed by 5 bases and the J gene end by 7 bases; junction bases not matched to a gene: 8. Germline V gene lookup returns CDR1 MDHEN and CDR2 SYDVKM. The CDR3 has 14 residues.

The chain recombines TRBV28 with TRBJ1-1; 9 bases are a match to TRBD1. Germline loops: CDR1 MDHEN, CDR2 SYDVKM. The CDR3 sequence is 14 residues long. J gave up 1 base and V 6 bases, and 3 bases lay outside the gene matches. The CDR3 sequence is CASRKQGANTEAFF. DNA of the CDR3: TGTGCCAGCAGAAAACAGGGGGCGAACACTGAAGCTTTCTTT. Variable domain in full (rest from reference TRBV28 and TRBJ1-1): DVKVTQSSRYLVKRTGEKVFLECVQDMDHENMFWYRQDPGLGLRLIYFSYDVKMKEKGDIPEGYSVSREKKERFSLILESASTNQTSMYLCASRKQGANTEAFFGQGTRLTVV.

This clone was picked up one time. The V gene is TRBV28, the J gene TRBJ1-2, with D possibly being TRBD1 (6 bases). CDR1 is MDHEN, CDR2 SYDVKM, per germline. The ends were cut back, 1 base at V and 8 bases at J, with 17 bases in the middle. This CDR3 has 15 residues. The CDR3 nucleotides read TGTGCCAGCAGTTTATTAGGGCCAGGGGTATTCGGCTACACCTTC. The encoded protein is CASSLLGPGVFGYTF.

The chain has TRBV6-1 and TRBJ1-1, with D uncertain. Germline lookup yields CDR1 MNHNS and CDR2 SASEGT. The CDR3 sequence is 13 residues long. The V and J ends lost 5 bases and 11 bases respectively, with 18 bases between them. DNA of the CDR3: TGTGCCAGCAGTTCAAACAGTGCTTTGGCGGCTTTCTTT. Translated: CASSSNSALAAFF.

This CDR3 reads CASSDLAGATREQYF. The CDR3 DNA reads as TGTGCCAGCAGTGACTTAGCGGGGGCGACGCGGGAGCAGTACTTC. The chain joins TRBV25-1 to TRBJ2-7; the match to TRBD2 covers 9 bases. Germline V lookup: CDR1 MGHDK, CDR2 SYGVNS. Unmatched junction bases numbered 10, after V lost 3 bases and J lost 7 bases. CDR3 length: 15 residues.

This chain uses TRBV5-1 with TRBJ2-1; 8 bases line up with TRBD1. Trimming took 2 bases from V and 8 from J; bases not matched to a gene: 6. The germline CDR1 and CDR2 sequences are SGHRS and YFSETQ. The CDR3 runs to 14 residues. The CDR3 protein is CASSFGQGIDEQFF. The DNA for the CDR3 is TGCGCCAGCAGCTTCGGACAGGGTATCGATGAGCAGTTCTTC. The full variable domain, its missing parts supplied by reference TRBV5-1 and TRBJ2-1, is KAGVTQTPRYLIKTRGQQVTLSCSPISGHRSVSWYQQTPGQGLQFLFEYFSETQRNKGNFPGRFSGRQFSNSRSEMNVSTLELGDSALYLCASSFGQGIDEQFFGPGTRLTVL.

This chain uses TRBV9 with TRBJ1-2; the D gene is possibly TRBD1 (5 bases). This CDR3 has 12 residues. With 3 bases removed from V and 4 bases from J, the gap between germline ends came to 7 bases. Looked up from germline, CDR1 is SGDLS and CDR2 is YYNGEE. The DNA of the CDR3 is TGTGCCAGCAGCGGCGACAGCTATGGCTACACCTTC. Its translation is CASSGDSYGYTF.

The chain couples TRBV10-1 to TRBJ2-3, with TRBD1 matching 7 bases. The junction had 10 bases not matched to a gene; V was cut back by 3 bases and J by 1 base. This CDR3 has 17 residues. Germline CDR1 is WNHNN and CDR2 is SYGVQD (reference sequence). This CDR3 is CASSDKTGVSGTDTQYF. The CDR3 DNA follows: TGCGCCAGCAGTGACAAAACAGGGGTCAGCGGCACAGATACGCAGTATTTT.

Here the CDR3 reads CASSLSTGYEQYF. The CDR3 nucleotides read TGTGCCAGCAGTTTATCGACGGGATACGAGCAGTACTTC. The rearrangement links TRBV27 to TRBJ2-7; possibly TRBD2 for D (5 bases). The CDR3 runs to 13 residues. V was cut by 0 bases and J by 4 bases, with 7 bases left in between. Germline V gene data show CDR1 as MNHEY and CDR2 as SMNVEV (reference sequence).

The chain combines TRBV29-1 with TRBJ2-1, with TRBD1 identical over 11 bases. V shed 5 bases and J 7 bases; nucleotides not matched to a gene: 7. The length of the CDR3 is 14 residues. Germline V lookup: CDR1 SQVTM, CDR2 ANQGSEA. The CDR3 loop is CSVNPGQGGNEQFF. CDR3 coding DNA: TGCAGCGTTAATCCGGGACAGGGGGGGAATGAGCAGTTCTTC.

The chain couples TRBV21-1 to TRBJ2-7; TRBD1, the D gene given by the table, was not confirmed from the DNA. TRBV21-1 is labeled a pseudogene. This CDR3 is 16 amino acids long. CDR3 loop: CASRVRGQVMIYEQYF. As DNA, the CDR3 is TGTGCCAGCCGAGTGCGGGGACAGGTTATGATCTACGAGCAGTACTTC.

The J gene is TRBJ2-5, the V gene TRBV7-9; 11 bases align to TRBD1. CDR1 SEHNR and CDR2 FQNEAQ come from the germline V gene (reference sequence). The CDR3 loop spans 15 amino acids. J lost 2 bases, V lost 5 bases, and 4 bases had no gene match. CDR3 sequence reads: CASSPGQGAQETQYF. The CDR3 nucleotides read TGTGCCAGCAGCCCCGGACAGGGGGCTCAAGAGACCCAGTACTTC.

The V call is TRBV19, the J call TRBJ2-7, with D tentatively TRBD2 (6 bases). The germline CDR1 and CDR2 sequences are LNHDA and SQIVND (reference sequence). V lost 3 bases and J 0 bases, leaving 15 bases between the germline ends. This CDR3 has 16 residues. CDR3 in amino acids: CASSIFRAGTSYEQYF. Written as DNA, the CDR3 is TGTGCCAGTAGTATTTTCCGCGCGGGGACCTCCTACGAGCAGTACTTC.

The genes are TRBV5-6 and TRBJ1-2, with D unclear. Trimming pared 0 bases from V and 7 bases from J, leaving 7 bases between. CDR1 and CDR2 from the germline V gene are SGHDT and YYEEEE. This CDR3 is 12 amino acids long. The CDR3 DNA reads TGTGCCAGCAGCTTGGTCCGGGGTGGCTACACCTTC. Translated: CASSLVRGGYTF.

This chain uses TRBV18 with TRBJ2-7, with 9 nucleotides matching TRBD2. Per germline, CDR1 KGHSH and CDR2 LQKENI. The CDR3 length is 16 residues. Losses at the gene ends were 3 bases for V and 4 bases for J; bases not matched to a gene: 10. The CDR3 sequence: CASSPPETSGFYEQYF. CDR3 sequence (DNA): TGTGCCAGCTCACCTCCCGAGACTAGCGGCTTTTACGAGCAGTACTTC.

The CDR3, as DNA: TGTGCCAGCTCACCACCGGGACTAGCGCCCACCAATGAGCAGTTCTTC. Translation gives CASSPPGLAPTNEQFF. The chain employs TRBV18 and TRBJ2-1, with TRBD2 matching 10 bases. Germline lookup yields CDR1 KGHSH and CDR2 LQKENI. The CDR3 has 16 amino acids. V lost 0 bases to trimming and J lost 6 bases; unmatched junction nucleotides: 5.

A remark on this clone: Other nucleotide sequences from this sample produce the same CDR3. The V gene is TRBV9, the J gene TRBJ2-7, with 8 positions matching TRBD1. The CDR3 extends over 14 amino acids. CDR1 and CDR2 (germline): SGDLS, YYNGEE. The V gene end was trimmed by 0 bases and the J gene end by 4 bases; junction bases not matched to a gene: 3. The CDR3, as DNA: TGTGCCAGCAGCGTAGGTCAGGGGGCTTACGAGCAGTACTTC. This sequence encodes CASSVGQGAYEQYF.

This clone was detected only once. The genes are TRBV29-1 and TRBJ2-7, with TRBD1 matching 9 bases. Germline trimming cut 6 bases from V and 5 bases from J; bases unmatched to any gene: 5. CDR3 size: 12 residues. Germline values: CDR1 SQVTM, CDR2 ANQGSEA. CDR3 amino acids: CSVGTGYNEQYF. The CDR3 region has the DNA TGCAGCGTCGGGACAGGGTACAACGAGCAGTACTTC.

The chain employs TRBV6-5 and TRBJ1-2; TRBD1 matches 7 bases. CDR3 size: 14 residues. The V gene's germline CDR1 is MNHEY and CDR2 SVGAGI. After removal of 6 bases from V and 4 bases from J, the junction contained 8 bases not matched to a gene. The DNA of the CDR3 is TGTGCCAGCAGCCCTCCCGGGACAGTCTATGGCTACACCTTC. Encoded protein: CASSPPGTVYGYTF.

The chain is built from TRBV9 and TRBJ1-1; possible D gene TRBD1, 6 bases. Per germline, CDR1 SGDLS and CDR2 YYNGEE. Between the trimmed V and J ends, which lost 4 bases and 5 bases, there was a span of 12 bases. The CDR3 sequence is 13 residues long. The chain's CDR3 is CASSFNRDTEAFF. The CDR3 bases are TGTGCCAGCAGCTTCAACAGGGATACTGAAGCTTTCTTT.